This T cell receptor (beta chain) was observed in a study of T cell responses to AZD1222 COVID-19 vaccine. Libraries were prepared by immunoSEQ multiplex PCR; TCRdb keeps only in-frame clonotypes and omits some of them. The data contain 95,000 to 110,000 clones, more than 85% of them singletons. Looked up from germline, CDR1 is SQVTM and CDR2 is ANQGSEA. This CDR3 is 14 amino acids long. With 6 bases removed from V and 7 bases from J, the gap between germline ends came to 21 bases. Study-level results: None of the repertoires were sampled until the peak T cell response had passed. At baseline, just six or seven AZD1222 recipients tested seropositive.

Of note for this clone: Its matching antigen is unknown.

Sequenced here: peripheral blood, sampled on day 0 of AZD1222 vaccination. The sequence was collected from an adult in good health. This chain links TRBV29-1 with TRBJ2-5; D unresolved. CDR3 loop: CSVTSNLGSRTQYF. The DNA of the CDR3 is TGCAGCGTGACGTCGAATTTAGGGTCTCGGACCCAGTACTTC.